What follows describes a single T cell receptor beta chain. What it binds is not known. TCRdb ran MiXCR on the multiplex PCR reads and lists one entry per CDR3 protein. Of 900 to 1,500 distinct CDR3 sequences detected, 25% appear once; the ten largest clones hold 6% to 8%. Treg sorting used a CD4+CD25+CD127-/low gate. General study points: The TCR gene usage of tumor memory CD4+ T cells clustered together with blood and lymph node memory CD4+ cells and with lymph node naive CD4+ cells. Tumor Tregs overlapped most with tumor, then blood, naive CD4+ cells.

The sequencing sample was made of tumor-infiltrating Tregs sorted from the breast tumor. The source of this sequence is a female donor with breast cancer.

CDR3 region: CASSRTGIYGYTF. In DNA, the CDR3 is TGTGCCAGCAGCAGGACAGGGATATATGGCTACACCTTC. The J gene is TRBJ1-2, the V gene TRBV12-3 or TRBV12-4, with 8 positions matching TRBD1. CDR3 length: 13 amino acids. Trimming cost V 6 bases and J 5 bases; bases outside gene matches: 5.